This TCR beta chain came from a study of blood T cells in healthy people across ages. PCR was performed a second time for about 7 to 12 cycles using a sample-barcoded 5' primer and a J-beta primer mix. TCRdb redid the calling of the 5' RACE reads with MiXCR, one entry per CDR3 protein. This table holds about 1,600,000 distinct CDR3 sequences, 40% to 50% found once. Per individual sample, total RNA of at least 5 micrograms was extracted. Sequencing was done on a sample of blood. This receptor was obtained from a woman aged 18-30 years in good health.

The CDR3 DNA reads TGTGCCAGCACCCTCTCCGGGGCTCGGGAGCAGTACTTC. This gives the protein CASTLSGAREQYF. This chain links TRBV3-1 with TRBJ2-7; D possibly matches TRBD1 or TRBD2 (5 bases each). The germline V gene has CDR1 LGHDT and CDR2 YNNKEL (reference sequence). V lost 7 bases and J 7 bases, leaving 17 bases between the germline ends. The CDR3 is 13 amino acids.